Listed below are T cell receptor beta chains from one sample, sequenced in a study of T cells in Graves' hyperthyroidism and ophthalmopathy. TCRdb ran MiXCR on the multiplex PCR reads and lists one entry per CDR3 protein. Found here are hundreds of thousands of distinct CDR3 sequences, 15% to 20% of them singletons; the top ten hold roughly 3.3%. What was sequenced was blood. The receptors originated from a woman aged 40 to 50 with Graves' ophthalmopathy. Both conserved end residues are trimmed from each CDR3. Each record gives: V gene, J gene, CDR3 protein.

v_gene: TRBV12-3/TRBV12-4
j_gene: TRBJ2-5
CDR3aa: ASSPTGLETQY

v_gene: TRBV2
j_gene: TRBJ2-1
CDR3aa: ASTGPGEGYNEQF

v_gene: TRBV20-1
j_gene: TRBJ2-3
CDR3aa: SAGNRGRTDTQY

v_gene: TRBV10-3
j_gene: TRBJ2-1
CDR3aa: AIRRSGESYNEQF

v_gene: TRBV9
j_gene: TRBJ2-5
CDR3aa: ASSVGGAQETQY

v_gene: TRBV11-2
j_gene: TRBJ2-2
CDR3aa: ASSSLVGGYYGELF

v_gene: TRBV19
j_gene: TRBJ2-3
CDR3aa: ASRRTSGGGADTQY

v_gene: TRBV6-1
j_gene: TRBJ1-5
CDR3aa: ASSERTGKPQH

v_gene: TRBV6-5
j_gene: TRBJ2-5
CDR3aa: ASSYYPPPGQGPQETQY

v_gene: TRBV5-1
j_gene: TRBJ2-1
CDR3aa: ASSKAGGRNEQF

v_gene: TRBV6-2/TRBV6-3
j_gene: TRBJ1-1
CDR3aa: AGSSLVPWTEAF

v_gene: TRBV2
j_gene: TRBJ2-5
CDR3aa: ASSGGLALETQY

v_gene: TRBV9
j_gene: TRBJ2-2
CDR3aa: ASSVAPGGGTGELF

v_gene: TRBV6-1
j_gene: TRBJ1-1
CDR3aa: ATQWDSRANTEAF

v_gene: TRBV19
j_gene: TRBJ1-1
CDR3aa: ASSINRDTEAF

v_gene: TRBV5-1
j_gene: TRBJ1-6
CDR3aa: ASSPSLAGQGRVSPLH

v_gene: TRBV11-2
j_gene: TRBJ2-1
CDR3aa: ASSARTSGIYNEQF

v_gene: TRBV29-1
j_gene: TRBJ1-1
CDR3aa: SVVVAAEAF

v_gene: TRBV5-5
j_gene: TRBJ2-3
CDR3aa: ASSRGGLSSDTQY